This T cell receptor (beta chain) was recovered during a study of blood T cells in healthy people across ages. PBMCs were isolated at a quantity of at least 7 million per sample. A second PCR, run for about 7 to 11 cycles, used a sample-barcoded 5' primer plus a J-beta primer mix. A single record per CDR3 protein comes from TCRdb applying MiXCR to the 5' RACE reads. The profile covers 540,000 or so distinct CDR3 sequences, with around 50% appearing a single time and roughly 25% taken by the ten largest. Input material: blood. The receptor was isolated from a man older than 75 in good health.

The CDR3 reads CSVGPYEGEGYTF. For the CDR3, the DNA is TGCAGCGTTGGGCCCTACGAAGGAGAAGGCTACACCTTC. The chain is built from TRBV29-1 and TRBJ1-2; D unclear. The CDR3 runs to 13 residues. Germline V gene lookup returns CDR1 SQVTM and CDR2 ANQGSEA. V shed 4 bases and J shed 8 bases, with 17 bases lying between them.